Listed below are T cell receptor beta chains from one sample, sequenced in a study of T cell repertoires in cytomegalovirus infection. In TCRdb, the reads were re-called with MiXCR into one record per CDR3 protein. The sample lists approximately 170,000 distinct CDR3 sequences; around an eighth were seen once. Sequenced input: PBMCs. These receptor sequences come from a human donor in good health (CMV status not recorded). Some clones in this sample may be carry-over from other donors' samples. CDR3s include the opening cysteine and the closing phenylalanine or tryptophan. The D gene is left open where the match is weak. Clone size, where shown, is once, few, many, or a class for clones that have expanded.

j_gene: TRBJ2-7; v_gene: TRBV28; abundance: few; d_gene: NA; CDR3nt: TGTGCCAGCAGTTCCCCACTAGGTGCGAGCGGTGCCGGCGAGCAGTACTTC; CDR3aa: CASSSPLGASGAGEQYF
j_gene: TRBJ2-5; v_gene: TRBV6-2/TRBV6-3; abundance: NA; d_gene: NA; CDR3nt: TGTGCCAGCAGCCCCAATGGGGTAGGGCTTGGGGCCCAGTACTTC; CDR3aa: CASSPNGVGLGAQYF
j_gene: TRBJ1-3; v_gene: TRBV7-2; abundance: many; d_gene: NA; CDR3nt: TGTGCCAGCAGCTTATTGTCTCCGGGGTACTCTGGAAACACCATATATTTT; CDR3aa: CASSLLSPGYSGNTIYF
j_gene: TRBJ2-1; v_gene: TRBV11-3; abundance: many; d_gene: TRBD1; CDR3nt: TGTGCCAGCAGTAATACAGTCAGGGGGCTAAAGTCCTACAATGAGCAGTTCTTC; CDR3aa: CASSNTVRGLKSYNEQFF
j_gene: TRBJ2-2; v_gene: TRBV12-5; abundance: many; d_gene: NA; CDR3nt: TGTGCTAGTGGCCTGGGCTGGGCGGGGGCCACCGGGGAGCTGTTTTTT; CDR3aa: CASGLGWAGATGELFF
j_gene: TRBJ2-7; v_gene: TRBV7-2; abundance: many; d_gene: NA; CDR3nt: TGTGCCAGCAGCTTAGAACCAAGCTCCTACGAGCAGTACTTC; CDR3aa: CASSLEPSSYEQYF
j_gene: TRBJ1-1; v_gene: TRBV10-2; abundance: NA; d_gene: NA; CDR3nt: TGCGCCAGCATTTTCGGAGGGGGACAAAGTGAAGCTTTCTTT; CDR3aa: CASIFGGGQSEAFF
j_gene: TRBJ1-5; v_gene: TRBV7-9; abundance: few; d_gene: NA; CDR3nt: TGTGCCAGCAGCTCACAATCGACGACTTCTAATCAGCCCCAGCATTTT; CDR3aa: CASSSQSTTSNQPQHF
j_gene: TRBJ2-7; v_gene: TRBV29-1; abundance: NA; d_gene: NA; CDR3nt: TGCAGCGTCAACCGTGGGGGGTCCTACGAGCAGTACTTC; CDR3aa: CSVNRGGSYEQYF
j_gene: TRBJ2-2; v_gene: TRBV29-1; abundance: few; d_gene: NA; CDR3nt: TGCAGCCTTGGGGGTAACACCGGGGAGCTGTTTTTT; CDR3aa: CSLGGNTGELFF
j_gene: TRBJ2-7; v_gene: TRBV5-5; abundance: few; d_gene: NA; CDR3nt: TGTGCCAGCAGCAAGGATGGGGGGCCCTACGAGCAGTACTTC; CDR3aa: CASSKDGGPYEQYF
j_gene: TRBJ2-1; v_gene: TRBV27; abundance: NA; d_gene: NA; CDR3nt: TGTGCCAGCAGCCCCCTCCGGGTCAATGAGCAGTTCTTC; CDR3aa: CASSPLRVNEQFF
j_gene: TRBJ1-1; v_gene: TRBV15; abundance: many; d_gene: NA; CDR3nt: TGTGCCACCAGCAATCGGCACACTGAAGCTTTCTTT; CDR3aa: CATSNRHTEAFF
j_gene: TRBJ2-5; v_gene: TRBV20-1; abundance: few; d_gene: TRBD1; CDR3nt: TGCAGTGCTACAGGGACAGGGGATATGTACCAAGAGACCCAGTACTTC; CDR3aa: CSATGTGDMYQETQYF
j_gene: TRBJ2-1; v_gene: TRBV18; abundance: NA; d_gene: TRBD1; CDR3nt: TGTGCCAGCTCACCATCCCGACAGGGACCCAATGAGCAGTTCTTC; CDR3aa: CASSPSRQGPNEQFF
j_gene: TRBJ2-7; v_gene: TRBV7-8; abundance: NA; d_gene: TRBD2; CDR3nt: TGTGCCAGCAGCCCGACTAGCGGGGGGGTAGTCTCCTACGAGCAGTACTTC; CDR3aa: CASSPTSGGVVSYEQYF
j_gene: TRBJ1-1; v_gene: TRBV20-1; abundance: few; d_gene: TRBD1; CDR3nt: TGCAGTGCTCCTCGACAGGGGGCGCTGACTGAAGCTTTCTTT; CDR3aa: CSAPRQGALTEAFF
j_gene: TRBJ1-5; v_gene: TRBV27; abundance: many; d_gene: NA; CDR3nt: TGTGCCAGCAGTTCCGGGGGCCAGCCCCAGCATTTT; CDR3aa: CASSSGGQPQHF
j_gene: TRBJ1-4; v_gene: TRBV7-9; abundance: few; d_gene: TRBD1; CDR3nt: TGTGCCAGCAGCAGTCCGGGACAGGGGTTGACTAATGAAAAACTGTTTTTT; CDR3aa: CASSSPGQGLTNEKLFF